This T cell receptor (beta chain) was identified during a study of blood T cells in healthy people across ages. V gave up 4 bases and J gave up 4 bases, with 12 bases separating them. This CDR3 comprises 13 residues. Per germline, CDR1 DFQATT and CDR2 SNEGSKA (reference sequence). Primers used in a second PCR of roughly 6 to 12 cycles were a sample-barcoded 5' primer and a J-beta primer mix. At least 2.5 million CDR3-containing paired-end reads were obtained per sample. TCRdb processed the 5' RACE reads anew with MiXCR; each CDR3 protein has one entry. There are approximately 1.5 million distinct CDR3 sequences in the sample; roughly 43% occur only once, and roughly 3.7% lies in the top ten. Peripheral blood was drawn, around 9.4 milliliters per donor. In its sample, this clonotype was seen a few times.

This receptor was identified in a woman in her late teens or twenties in good health. The chain joins TRBV20-1 to TRBJ2-3; D possibly corresponds to TRBD1 (5 bases). The sample comprised blood. CDR3 nucleotides: TGCAGTGCTACTCGGACATTTTCAGATACGCAGTATTTT. Protein sequence: CSATRTFSDTQYF.